A selection of T cell receptor beta chains follows, all from one sample in a study of blood T cell repertoires in COVID-19. Produced via immunoSEQ multiplex PCR; TCRdb's table is partial and in-frame only. The sample lists 300,000 to 350,000 clones, 90% seen once, with approximately 6.8% in the top ten. Sequenced: peripheral blood. These receptors originate from a woman aged 25 to 45 with COVID-19, enrolled during active disease. Both conserved end residues are trimmed from each CDR3. The D gene is left open where the match is weak.

d_call j_call v_call cdr3_aa
TRBD2 TRBJ2-3 TRBV2 ASSGGLATTDTQY
TRBD1 TRBJ1-1 TRBV5-1 ASSLASGQAGAF
. TRBJ2-7 TRBV28 ASRWTLDYEQY
TRBD1 TRBJ2-7 TRBV6-6 ASSPTGHEQY
TRBD1 TRBJ1-1 TRBV3-1/TRBV3-2 ASSLGKGARLGTEAF
TRBD2 TRBJ2-1 TRBV3-1/TRBV3-2 ASSRGGEGEQF
TRBD1 TRBJ2-4 TRBV11-2 ASSMSGQGNIQY
TRBD1 TRBJ1-3 TRBV27 ASSLSGTDSGNTIY
. TRBJ1-5 TRBV28 ASNYLGQAGQPQH
TRBD2 TRBJ2-7 TRBV7-2 ASNNGPSGEQY
. TRBJ2-7 TRBV6-5 ASSIRENYEQY
. TRBJ1-3 TRBV6-1 ASSVGVLRSGNTIY
. TRBJ1-1 TRBV5-6 ASSSKLNRDTEAF
. TRBJ2-1 TRBV3-1/TRBV3-2 ASSQSTSYNEQF
TRBD1 TRBJ1-1 TRBV7-9 ASSLEGASTEAF
. TRBJ1-2 TRBV9 ASSGDSRANYGYT
. TRBJ2-7 TRBV5-1 ASSSGTAGEQY
TRBD2 TRBJ2-3 TRBV2 ASSPTGLAITDTQY
TRBD1 TRBJ2-7 TRBV6-5 ASRQGRQY
. TRBJ1-6 TRBV24-1 ATSDLNGWSSYNSPLH
TRBD2 TRBJ2-1 TRBV27 ASSLLAAVNEQF
TRBD2 TRBJ2-6 TRBV30 AWSWLAGVGSGANVLT
TRBD2 TRBJ2-2 TRBV7-9 ASSPTSGRFGELF
. TRBJ2-3 TRBV12-3/TRBV12-4 ASSLVANTQY
. TRBJ1-2 TRBV10-2 ASSVGGISGYT
TRBD1 TRBJ1-2 TRBV12-3/TRBV12-4 ASSWDSYYGYT
. TRBJ1-2 TRBV5-1 ASSLVGENGYT
. TRBJ2-3 TRBV6-7 ASIGGRTDTQY
TRBD2 TRBJ2-7 TRBV6-6 ASSYMEGLGAREQY
. TRBJ2-1 TRBV4-2 ASSQETVLSSYNEQF
TRBD1 TRBJ1-2 TRBV2 ASSVWTGDGYT
TRBD1 TRBJ1-4 TRBV16 ASRRDSSNEKLF
TRBD2 TRBJ2-5 TRBV28 ASSLWGTSGRVETQY
TRBD2 TRBJ2-7 TRBV3-1/TRBV3-2 ASSHRPEGGSGSEQY
. TRBJ1-6 TRBV14 ASSRKGGVSPLH
. TRBJ1-1 TRBV10-1 ASSELQANTEAF
. TRBJ2-2 TRBV19 ASTLGAGTGELF
TRBD2 TRBJ2-5 TRBV5-1 ASSGGSLQETQY
. TRBJ1-5 TRBV28 ASKRDAGVKQPQH
. TRBJ1-1 TRBV28 ASSLSGHTEAF
TRBD1 TRBJ2-7 TRBV9 ASDPGGTGGAYEQY
. TRBJ2-3 TRBV30 ALGGGTNTQY
TRBD2 TRBJ2-2 TRBV3-1/TRBV3-2 ASSLGLAGATGELF
. TRBJ2-2 TRBV11-1 ASSLGGIGTGELF
. TRBJ1-4 TRBV28 ASSLSGTRTDEKLF
TRBD1 TRBJ1-3 TRBV7-2 ASSLTGGSGNTIY
TRBD2 TRBJ2-1 TRBV9 ASSVDLAGGNNEQF
. TRBJ2-5 TRBV27 ASSSGGGMETQY
. TRBJ1-1 TRBV4-2 ASSQTPGNTEAF
. TRBJ2-3 TRBV2 ASTIQGMSTDTQY
TRBD2 TRBJ2-1 TRBV7-6 ASSLEGLAGDNEQF
. TRBJ2-3 TRBV21-1 ASSKARRNTDTQY
TRBD2 TRBJ2-2 TRBV7-3 ASSVRRLAKELF